The 32 T cell receptor beta chains listed next were all sequenced from one sample in a study of blood T cell repertoires in COVID-19. TCRdb's copy holds only in-frame clones and misses some; the assay was immunoSEQ multiplex PCR. The table lists approximately 100,000 clones, roughly 85% of them singletons. The specimen sequenced was peripheral blood. The receptors stem from an older woman with active or convalescent COVID-19.

The rearrangement uses TRBV7-2 and TRBJ1-6; 9 nucleotides align to TRBD1. Germline CDR1 is SGHTA and CDR2 is FQGNSA. The CDR3 length is 14 residues. The V segment lost 6 bases and the J segment 7 bases; nucleotides outside the gene matches: 4. CDR3 in DNA: TGTGCCAGCAGGACGGACAGGGGCAATTCACCCCTCCACTTT. Translating it yields CASRTDRGNSPLHF.

The chain recombines TRBV9 with TRBJ2-3; TRBD2 agrees at 9 bases. V shed 0 bases, J shed 4 bases, and the junction held 3 bases outside the gene matches. This CDR3 region has 15 residues. CDR1 is SGDLS and CDR2 is YYNGEE in the germline V gene. The chain's CDR3 is CASSVVAGVADTQYF. CDR3 DNA: TGTGCCAGCAGCGTAGTAGCGGGAGTTGCAGATACGCAGTATTTT. Full variable domain (outside the CDR3, taken from reference TRBV9 and TRBJ2-3): DSGVTQTPKHLITATGQRVTLRCSPRSGDLSVYWYQQSLDQGLQFLIQYYNGEERAKGNILERFSAQQFPDLHSELNLSSLELGDSALYFCASSVVAGVADTQYFGPGTRLTVL.

Written as DNA, the CDR3 is TGTGCCAGCAGACGGGACAGATCAGCCTATGAAAAACTGTTTTTT. This sequence encodes CASRRDRSAYEKLFF. The rearrangement uses TRBV7-2 and TRBJ1-4, with 7 bases that match TRBD1. The CDR3 runs 15 residues. CDR1 and CDR2 (germline): SGHTA, FQGNSA. Germline trimming cut 6 bases from V and 6 bases from J; bases unmatched to any gene: 10.

The chain employs TRBV10-3 and TRBJ1-4; D might be TRBD1 (5 bases). CDR3 size: 16 residues. CDR1 and CDR2 (germline): ENHRY, SYGVKD. Trimming removed 6 bases at V and 0 bases at J, with 14 bases between. The CDR3 sequence is CAIRPGGGTTNEKLFF. The CDR3 DNA is TGTGCCATCAGGCCGGGGGGTGGAACAACTAATGAAAAACTGTTTTTT.

The chain joins TRBV7-2 to TRBJ2-5; D gene uncertain. This CDR3 comprises 15 residues. The V gene lost 3 bases and the J gene lost 1 base, with 12 bases spanning the gap. The V gene's germline CDR1 is SGHTA and CDR2 FQGNSA. Written as DNA, the CDR3 is TGTGCCAGCAGCTTTGGCATCTCTCCCCAAGAGACCCAGTACTTC. This codes for CASSFGISPQETQYF. Together with reference TRBV7-2 and TRBJ2-5, the CDR3 gives the full variable domain: GAGVSQSPSNKVTEKGKDVELRCDPISGHTALYWYRQSLGQGLEFLIYFQGNSAPDKSGLPSDRFSAERTGGSVSTLTIQRTQQEDSAVYLCASSFGISPQETQYFGPGTRLLVL.

This chain joins TRBV28 and TRBJ1-2; possible D gene TRBD1, 5 bases. The CDR3 loop spans 14 amino acids. Germline V gene data show CDR1 as MDHEN and CDR2 as SYDVKM. V was trimmed by 6 bases and J by 7 bases, leaving 18 bases between them. CDR3 nucleotides: TGTGCCAGCAGCAGTCCAGGGAGGGAGGGTGGCTACACCTTC. Amino acids: CASSSPGREGGYTF.

V usage is TRBV11-3 and J usage is TRBJ2-7; TRBD2 agrees at 8 bases. Trimming at V came to 5 bases and at J to 6 bases, leaving 9 bases not matched to a gene. CDR3 size: 14 residues. Germline V gene lookup returns CDR1 SGHNT and CDR2 YENEEA. The CDR3 sequence: CASSLRSAGGEQYF. The CDR3 bases are TGTGCCAGCAGCCTCAGGAGTGCGGGAGGCGAGCAGTACTTC.

V usage is TRBV2 and J usage is TRBJ2-3; 7 bases agree with TRBD2. Germline V gives CDR1 SNHLY, CDR2 FYNNEI. The CDR3 has 15 residues. V lost 5 bases, J lost 2 bases, and 7 bases stayed unmatched. As DNA, the CDR3 is TGTGCCAGCAGTTCTAGCGGCTGGGACACAGATACGCAGTATTTT. This gives the protein CASSSSGWDTDTQYF.

The J gene is TRBJ2-1, the V gene TRBV18; 12 bases match TRBD2. Unmatched junction bases numbered 10, after V lost 3 bases and J lost 7 bases. The CDR3 is made up of 17 amino acids. Looked up from germline, CDR1 is KGHSH and CDR2 is LQKENI. The CDR3 protein is CASSPAMTSGRGNEQFF. The CDR3 bases are TGTGCCAGCTCACCCGCCATGACTAGCGGGAGAGGGAATGAGCAGTTCTTC. The whole variable domain, remainder taken from reference TRBV18 and TRBJ2-1, is NAGVMQNPRHLVRRRGQEARLRCSPMKGHSHVYWYRQLPEEGLKFMVYLQKENIIDESGMPKERFSAEFPKEGPSILRIQQVVRGDSAAYFCASSPAMTSGRGNEQFFGPGTRLTVL.

The rearrangement uses TRBV7-8 and TRBJ2-7; 8 nucleotides match TRBD2. After removal of 6 bases from V and 3 bases from J, the junction contained 7 bases not matched to a gene. The V gene's germline CDR1 is SGHVS and CDR2 FQNEAQ. The length of the CDR3 is 14 residues. For the CDR3, the DNA is TGTGCCAGCAGACCGGGGGGGGGAGACTACGAGCAGTACTTC. It encodes CASRPGGGDYEQYF.

The rearrangement links TRBV7-9 to TRBJ2-5; D may be TRBD1 (5 bases). This CDR3 has 14 amino acids. Between the trimmed V and J ends, which lost 2 bases and 4 bases, there was a span of 11 bases. Germline-derived CDR1 and CDR2 are SEHNR and FQNEAQ (reference sequence). CDR3 coding DNA: TGTGCCAGCAGCTTAACAACAGGTCTAGAGACCCAGTACTTC. This sequence encodes CASSLTTGLETQYF.

The J gene is TRBJ1-2, the V gene TRBV7-9; TRBD1 is a possible D gene (6 bases). CDR3 size: 14 residues. Germline V gene sequence: CDR1 SEHNR, CDR2 FQNEAQ (reference sequence). V gave up 7 bases and J gave up 7 bases, with 19 bases separating them. The DNA for the CDR3 is TGTGCCAGCACCCCATCAGAGAACAGGGCTGGCTACACCTTC. This sequence encodes CASTPSENRAGYTF.

This chain connects TRBV7-9 to TRBJ2-7; D is perhaps TRBD1 (6 bases). The V gene lost 5 bases and the J gene lost 2 bases, with 13 bases spanning the gap. The CDR3 is 14 residues long. The germline V gene encodes CDR1 SEHNR and CDR2 FQNEAQ (reference sequence). The CDR3 nucleotides read TGTGCCAGCAGCAAAGACAGGTGGGCCTACGAGCAGTACTTC. Its protein product is CASSKDRWAYEQYF. Looking up the rest from reference TRBV7-9 and TRBJ2-7 gives the full variable domain: DTGVSQNPRHKITKRGQNVTFRCDPISEHNRLYWYRQTLGQGPEFLTYFQNEAQLEKSRLLSDRFSAERPKGSFSTLEIQRTEQGDSAMYLCASSKDRWAYEQYFGPGTRLTVT.

Points on this clone: Other DNA sequences in the same sample also yield this CDR3. The genes are TRBV15 and TRBJ2-7; the D gene is possibly TRBD2 (5 bases). This CDR3 spans 13 amino acids. With 0 bases removed from V and 4 bases from J, the gap between germline ends came to 7 bases. The germline gives CDR1 LNHNV, CDR2 YYDKDF (reference sequence). CDR3 sequence (DNA): TGTGCCACCAGCAGAGATCGAGGGTACGAGCAGTACTTC. Translating it yields CATSRDRGYEQYF.

This clone appeared a single time. The V call is TRBV12-3 or TRBV12-4, the J call TRBJ2-5; TRBD1 matches 7 bases. The CDR3 spans 13 residues. The junction had 3 bases not matched to a gene; V was cut back by 3 bases and J by 5 bases. For the CDR3, the DNA is TGTGCCAGCAGTTTTAGGGGGCGGGAGACCCAGTACTTC. It translates to CASSFRGRETQYF.

The chain links TRBV5-5 to TRBJ1-2; tentative D call: TRBD1 (6 bases). The V gene lost 4 bases and the J gene lost 4 bases, with 11 bases spanning the gap. Germline lookup yields CDR1 SGHKS and CDR2 YYEKEE (reference sequence). CDR3 size: 13 residues. Written as DNA, the CDR3 is TGTGCCAGCAGCCCCGACAGGAGCTATGGCTACACCTTC. Encoded protein: CASSPDRSYGYTF.

The gene calls are TRBV7-9 and TRBJ2-3, with 8 bases fitting TRBD2. The trim removed 5 bases at V and 2 bases at J, leaving 15 bases unmatched. CDR1 is SEHNR and CDR2 is FQNEAQ in the germline V gene (reference sequence). The CDR3 length is 18 residues. The CDR3 bases are TGTGCCAGCAGCCCTCGGAGATTCGGGACTAGAACCACAGATACGCAGTATTTT. It codes for CASSPRRFGTRTTDTQYF.

The chain uses TRBV24-1 and TRBJ1-1; D is perhaps TRBD1 (5 bases). The length of the CDR3 is 13 residues. Germline CDR1 KGHDR, CDR2 SFDVKD. The germline V and J ends were trimmed by 7 bases and 4 bases, with 12 bases remaining between them. The CDR3, as DNA: TGTGCCACCAGAGGCTCGGGGGGCACTGAAGCTTTCTTT. Protein: CATRGSGGTEAFF.

The V call is TRBV9, the J call TRBJ1-5, with 7 positions matching TRBD1. The junction had 2 bases not matched to a gene; V was cut back by 0 bases and J by 2 bases. Germline lookup yields CDR1 SGDLS and CDR2 YYNGEE. This CDR3 contains 15 residues. The DNA for the CDR3 is TGTGCCAGCAGCGTAGGGGACAGCCGCAATCAGCCCCAGCATTTT. Protein: CASSVGDSRNQPQHF.

The chain couples TRBV28 to TRBJ2-2; tentative D call: TRBD1 (6 bases). This CDR3 is 18 amino acids long. V was clipped by 3 bases and J by 1 base, with 18 bases between them. The V gene's germline CDR1 is MDHEN and CDR2 SYDVKM. The CDR3 is CASSFEFGGFLNTGELFF. CDR3 DNA sequence: TGTGCCAGCAGTTTTGAATTTGGGGGCTTCTTGAACACCGGGGAGCTGTTTTTT.

This chain uses TRBV2 with TRBJ2-1; weak D call: TRBD1 (5 bases). V lost 1 base and J lost 0, with 7 bases in between. This CDR3 is built from 15 residues. In germline, CDR1 is SNHLY, CDR2 FYNNEI. DNA for the CDR3: TGTGCCAGCAGTGAAGTTGACAGCTCCTACAATGAGCAGTTCTTC. This codes for CASSEVDSSYNEQFF.

The chain is built from TRBV3-1 (or the pseudogene TRBV3-2) and TRBJ2-5; weak D call: TRBD1 (5 bases). Germline values: CDR1 LGHDT, CDR2 YNNKEL (reference sequence). The CDR3 loop spans 13 amino acids. V shed 4 bases and J shed 3 bases, with 9 bases lying between them. CDR3 nucleotide sequence: TGTGCCAGCAGCCGTCAGGGTGAAGAGACCCAGTACTTC. It translates to CASSRQGEETQYF.

The chain links TRBV19 to TRBJ2-3; D might be TRBD2 (5 bases). Germline CDR1 is LNHDA and CDR2 is SQIVND (reference sequence). Trimming removed 6 bases from V and 0 bases from J, with 10 bases in between. This CDR3 is built from 14 residues. The CDR3 DNA reads TGTGCCAGTAGGGAGGAGCCTAGCACAGATACGCAGTATTTT. Its translation is CASREEPSTDTQYF.

This chain joins TRBV5-1 and TRBJ2-7; D ambiguous. Germline loops: CDR1 SGHRS, CDR2 YFSETQ. The V end lost 4 bases, the J end lost 1 base, and 15 bases lay between the germline ends. The CDR3 is 15 amino acids. The CDR3 reads CASSLGGSESYEQYF. The CDR3 nucleotides read TGCGCCAGCAGCCTAGGCGGAAGCGAGTCCTACGAGCAGTACTTC.

This clone has only a few counts. The rearrangement links TRBV3-1 (or the pseudogene TRBV3-2) to TRBJ2-1; D might be TRBD2 (6 bases). The germline V and J ends were trimmed by 5 bases and 1 base, with 15 bases remaining between them. CDR3 length equals 16 residues. CDR1 LGHDT and CDR2 YNNKEL come from the germline V gene (reference sequence). CDR3 DNA: TGTGCCAGCAGCACCCATGACCGGGGGTCCTACAATGAGCAGTTCTTC. As protein: CASSTHDRGSYNEQFF.

Notes on this clone: At one end, the junction sequence differs from germline, possibly due to a read error. The chain is built from TRBV7-7 and TRBJ2-1; 8 bases agree with TRBD2. Germline V lookup: CDR1 SSHAT, CDR2 FNYEAQ (reference sequence). The CDR3 contains 13 residues. The CDR3 is CASSRAGGNEQFF. CDR3 DNA sequence: TGTGCTAGCAGCCGTGCGGGAGGTAATGAGCAGTTCTTC.

This chain links TRBV6-2 or TRBV6-3 with TRBJ1-4, with D perhaps matching TRBD1 (5 bases). Germline CDR1 and CDR2: MNHEY and SVGEGT. The CDR3 is 16 amino acids. Trimming left V 1 base short and J 0 bases short, with 9 bases between. CDR3: CASSYLEGSTNEKLFF. CDR3 bases: TGTGCCAGCAGTTACTTGGAGGGGTCAACTAATGAAAAACTGTTTTTT.

This chain joins TRBV4-2 and TRBJ2-1; TRBD2 aligns across 9 bases. The CDR3 has 15 residues. Germline V CDR1 and CDR2: LGHNA, YNFKEQ. Trimming cost V 1 base and J 4 bases; bases outside gene matches: 2. The CDR3 reads CASSQVTSGYNEQFF. The CDR3 nucleotides are TGTGCCAGCAGCCAAGTGACTAGCGGATACAATGAGCAGTTCTTC.

This clone was detected only a few times. The genes are TRBV28 and TRBJ1-2; a weak D match, TRBD1 (5 bases). CDR3 size: 15 residues. Germline V gene data show CDR1 as MDHEN and CDR2 as SYDVKM. V lost 6 bases and J lost 3, with 17 bases in between. This chain's CDR3 is CASSLAATGHYGYTF. The CDR3 DNA reads TGTGCCAGCAGCTTGGCGGCTACAGGACACTATGGCTACACCTTC.

The rearrangement uses TRBV28 and TRBJ2-7; 10 nucleotides line up with TRBD2. The germline gives CDR1 MDHEN, CDR2 SYDVKM. The CDR3 has 17 amino acids. Germline trimming cut 8 bases from V and 3 bases from J; bases unmatched to any gene: 16. The CDR3 protein is CASSSQRGGRENYEQYF. The CDR3 coding sequence is TGTGCCAGCTCCTCCCAGCGGGGGGGCCGTGAGAACTACGAGCAGTACTTC.

CDR3 nucleotide sequence: TGTGCCAGCAGCCAAGGGACAGGAAGGGGCTACACCTTC. Translated: CASSQGTGRGYTF. The chain links TRBV14 to TRBJ1-2; 7 bases map to TRBD1. V lost 1 base and J lost 8; bases outside the gene matches: 4. CDR3 length: 13 residues. Germline V gives CDR1 SGHDN, CDR2 FVKESK.

The chain uses TRBV6-5 and TRBJ2-5; the match to TRBD2 covers 8 bases. With 6 bases clipped from V and 2 bases from J, the junction kept 5 bases outside the gene matches. The CDR3 has 14 residues. CDR1 and CDR2 from the germline V gene are MNHEY and SVGAGI. CDR3 in amino acids: CASSRSGVQETQYF. The CDR3 DNA is TGTGCCAGCAGCCGTAGCGGGGTACAAGAGACCCAGTACTTC.